These T cell receptor beta chains were read from a single sample in a study of beta chain features in type 1 diabetes. Using immunoSEQ multiplex PCR, the repertoire was profiled, and TCRdb retains in-frame clones only, with some absent. This sample carries approximately 140,000 clones, around a tenth of them seen once, and the ten largest clones take nearly 0.65%. Material for sequencing was central memory CD4+ T cells from blood. Every receptor here comes from a woman in her forties in good health. CDR3s include the opening cysteine and the closing phenylalanine or tryptophan. Fields, in order: clone size, D gene, V gene, J gene, CDR3 protein, CDR3 DNA. D genes are given only for firm matches. Part of the rows lack a size; the others show once, few, many or a class for expanded clones.

clone size: few; D gene: -; V gene: TRBV9; J gene: TRBJ2-1; CDR3 protein: CASSVAPGEGNEQFF; CDR3 DNA: TGTGCCAGCAGCGTAGCTCCAGGGGAAGGCAATGAGCAGTTCTTC
clone size: few; D gene: -; V gene: TRBV6-1; J gene: TRBJ1-2; CDR3 protein: CASSEGGLGGYTF; CDR3 DNA: TGTGCCAGCAGTGAAGGGGGACTCGGCGGCTACACCTTC
clone size: many; D gene: TRBD2; V gene: TRBV18; J gene: TRBJ2-7; CDR3 protein: CASSPGLDPLSEQYF; CDR3 DNA: TGTGCCAGCTCGCCCGGACTAGATCCCCTATCCGAGCAGTACTTC
clone size: many; D gene: -; V gene: TRBV29-1; J gene: TRBJ1-2; CDR3 protein: CSGGAKGVSGYTF; CDR3 DNA: TGCAGTGGAGGGGCCAAGGGAGTCAGTGGCTACACCTTC
clone size: -; D gene: -; V gene: TRBV11-2; J gene: TRBJ1-4; CDR3 protein: CASSLEGRFNEKLFF; CDR3 DNA: TGTGCCAGCAGCTTAGAGGGCCGCTTTAATGAAAAACTGTTTTTT
clone size: few; D gene: TRBD1; V gene: TRBV7-9; J gene: TRBJ2-7; CDR3 protein: CASSLGTVEQYF; CDR3 DNA: TGTGCCAGCAGCCTCGGGACAGTGGAGCAGTACTTC
clone size: few; D gene: TRBD2; V gene: TRBV5-8; J gene: TRBJ2-5; CDR3 protein: CASSRGTSVTETQYF; CDR3 DNA: TGTGCCAGTAGCAGGGGGACTAGCGTAACAGAGACCCAGTACTTC
clone size: -; D gene: TRBD2; V gene: TRBV5-6; J gene: TRBJ2-7; CDR3 protein: CASSPAGGYEQYF; CDR3 DNA: TGTGCCAGCAGCCCAGCGGGGGGCTACGAGCAGTACTTC
clone size: few; D gene: -; V gene: TRBV6-5; J gene: TRBJ1-4; CDR3 protein: CASSQQGVWEKLFF; CDR3 DNA: TGTGCCAGCAGCCAACAGGGTGTCTGGGAAAAACTGTTTTTT
clone size: few; D gene: TRBD1; V gene: TRBV18; J gene: TRBJ1-5; CDR3 protein: CASSPRQGVGDQPQHF; CDR3 DNA: TGTGCCAGCTCACCACGGCAGGGGGTGGGAGATCAGCCCCAGCATTTT
clone size: -; D gene: TRBD2; V gene: TRBV11-2; J gene: TRBJ2-7; CDR3 protein: CASSFITSGGHSYEQYF; CDR3 DNA: TGTGCCAGCAGCTTCATTACTAGCGGGGGCCACTCCTACGAGCAGTACTTC
clone size: -; D gene: -; V gene: TRBV2; J gene: TRBJ1-4; CDR3 protein: CASSSYEKLFF; CDR3 DNA: TGTGCCAGCAGTTCCTATGAAAAACTGTTTTTT
clone size: -; D gene: -; V gene: TRBV5-1; J gene: TRBJ2-7; CDR3 protein: CASQPGSSYEQYF; CDR3 DNA: TGCGCCAGTCAACCCGGGAGCTCCTACGAGCAGTACTTC
clone size: -; D gene: -; V gene: TRBV11-2; J gene: TRBJ2-3; CDR3 protein: CASSLVSADTQNF; CDR3 DNA: TGTGCCAGCAGCTTGGTTAGCGCAGATACGCAGAATTTT
clone size: few; D gene: -; V gene: TRBV4-3; J gene: TRBJ1-2; CDR3 protein: CASSQEAGTSFGYTF; CDR3 DNA: TGCGCCAGCAGCCAAGAGGCAGGAACATCTTTTGGCTACACCTTC
clone size: few; D gene: -; V gene: TRBV18; J gene: TRBJ2-7; CDR3 protein: CASSPRQGTYEQYF; CDR3 DNA: TGTGCCAGCTCACCCCGCCAGGGGACCTACGAGCAGTACTTC
clone size: few; D gene: -; V gene: TRBV9; J gene: TRBJ1-5; CDR3 protein: CASSVPLAEGRRSNQPQHF; CDR3 DNA: TGTGCCAGCAGCGTCCCCCTGGCGGAGGGGCGTCGAAGCAATCAGCCCCAGCATTTT
clone size: few; D gene: -; V gene: TRBV19; J gene: TRBJ2-6; CDR3 protein: CASSIDHPSAVSGANVLTF; CDR3 DNA: TGTGCCAGTAGTATAGATCATCCATCCGCGGTCTCTGGGGCCAACGTCCTGACTTTC
clone size: -; D gene: TRBD1; V gene: TRBV18; J gene: TRBJ2-3; CDR3 protein: CASSPRDRATDTQYF; CDR3 DNA: TGTGCCAGCTCACCCAGGGACAGGGCTACAGATACGCAGTATTTT
clone size: few; D gene: TRBD1; V gene: TRBV20-1; J gene: TRBJ2-5; CDR3 protein: CSAFGQESQYF; CDR3 DNA: TGCAGTGCTTTCGGACAGGAGAGCCAGTACTTC
clone size: few; D gene: -; V gene: TRBV7-9; J gene: TRBJ2-7; CDR3 protein: CASSLSRTYEQYF; CDR3 DNA: TGTGCCAGCAGCCTTTCCAGAACCTACGAGCAGTACTTC
clone size: -; D gene: TRBD1; V gene: TRBV9; J gene: TRBJ2-5; CDR3 protein: CASSVAPPGGPYQETQYF; CDR3 DNA: TGTGCCAGCAGCGTAGCTCCTCCAGGGGGCCCGTACCAAGAGACCCAGTACTTC
clone size: few; D gene: TRBD1; V gene: TRBV12-5; J gene: TRBJ2-1; CDR3 protein: CASGLIQGAGNEQFF; CDR3 DNA: TGTGCTAGTGGTTTGATCCAGGGGGCGGGAAATGAGCAGTTCTTC
clone size: -; D gene: -; V gene: TRBV27; J gene: TRBJ1-5; CDR3 protein: CASSSGRLNQPQHF; CDR3 DNA: TGTGCCAGCAGTTCGGGGAGGCTCAATCAGCCCCAGCATTTT
clone size: many; D gene: -; V gene: TRBV25-1; J gene: TRBJ2-1; CDR3 protein: CASSDWGRDEQFF; CDR3 DNA: TGTGCCAGCAGTGATTGGGGGCGCGATGAGCAGTTCTTC
clone size: many; D gene: TRBD2; V gene: TRBV9; J gene: TRBJ2-1; CDR3 protein: CASSVLPGSAGGSYNEQFF; CDR3 DNA: TGTGCCAGCAGCGTATTACCGGGGAGCGCGGGGGGGTCCTACAATGAGCAGTTCTTC
clone size: -; D gene: -; V gene: TRBV4-3; J gene: TRBJ2-7; CDR3 protein: CASGQSYEQYF; CDR3 DNA: TGCGCCAGCGGACAGAGCTACGAGCAGTACTTC
clone size: few; D gene: TRBD2; V gene: TRBV4-1; J gene: TRBJ2-1; CDR3 protein: CASSQPASIIAGGYNEQFF; CDR3 DNA: TGCGCCAGCAGCCAACCCGCGAGCATCATAGCGGGGGGGTACAATGAGCAGTTCTTC
clone size: -; D gene: -; V gene: TRBV11-2; J gene: TRBJ1-5; CDR3 protein: CASSSSYSNQPQHF; CDR3 DNA: TGTGCCAGCAGCTCCAGTTATAGCAATCAGCCCCAGCATTTT
clone size: -; D gene: -; V gene: TRBV6-5; J gene: TRBJ1-3; CDR3 protein: CASSYQGSIGNTIYF; CDR3 DNA: TGTGCCAGCAGTTATCAGGGATCCATTGGAAACACCATATATTTT
clone size: -; D gene: TRBD2; V gene: TRBV6-6; J gene: TRBJ2-1; CDR3 protein: CASSYSGGWVYNEQFF; CDR3 DNA: TGTGCCAGCAGTTACTCGGGGGGGTGGGTCTACAATGAGCAGTTCTTC
clone size: few; D gene: TRBD1; V gene: TRBV6-5; J gene: TRBJ1-2; CDR3 protein: CASSYNGQGYGYTF; CDR3 DNA: TGTGCCAGCAGTTACAACGGACAGGGCTATGGCTACACCTTC
clone size: many; D gene: -; V gene: TRBV5-1; J gene: TRBJ1-2; CDR3 protein: CASSLVVQGTNGYTF; CDR3 DNA: TGCGCCAGCAGCTTGGTAGTCCAGGGGACCAATGGCTACACCTTC
clone size: -; D gene: -; V gene: TRBV5-4; J gene: TRBJ1-5; CDR3 protein: CASSLAGLNQPQHF; CDR3 DNA: TGTGCCAGCAGCTTGGCCGGACTCAATCAGCCCCAGCATTTT
clone size: -; D gene: -; V gene: TRBV5-1; J gene: TRBJ2-1; CDR3 protein: CASSPDRGDNEQFF; CDR3 DNA: TGCGCCAGCAGCCCGGACCGCGGGGACAATGAGCAGTTCTTC
clone size: few; D gene: TRBD2; V gene: TRBV4-3; J gene: TRBJ2-5; CDR3 protein: CASSQNSGGATETQYF; CDR3 DNA: TGCGCCAGCAGCCAGAATAGCGGGGGGGCCACAGAGACCCAGTACTTC
clone size: -; D gene: -; V gene: TRBV7-6; J gene: TRBJ2-1; CDR3 protein: CASSLDRGLDEQFF; CDR3 DNA: TGTGCCAGCAGCTTAGACAGGGGACTCGATGAGCAGTTCTTC
clone size: few; D gene: TRBD2; V gene: TRBV5-4; J gene: TRBJ2-1; CDR3 protein: CASSLGLAGFGQFF; CDR3 DNA: TGTGCCAGCAGCCTCGGACTAGCGGGGTTTGGGCAGTTCTTC
clone size: few; D gene: TRBD1; V gene: TRBV5-1; J gene: TRBJ2-1; CDR3 protein: CASSLAGQNNEQFF; CDR3 DNA: TGCGCCAGCAGCTTGGCGGGACAGAACAATGAGCAGTTCTTC
clone size: few; D gene: TRBD2; V gene: TRBV13; J gene: TRBJ2-3; CDR3 protein: CASSLELAGGDTQYF; CDR3 DNA: TGTGCCAGCAGCTTAGAGCTAGCGGGGGGAGATACGCAGTATTTT
clone size: -; D gene: -; V gene: TRBV28; J gene: TRBJ2-2; CDR3 protein: CASSLGGTGELFF; CDR3 DNA: TGTGCCAGCAGCTTGGGGGGCACCGGGGAGCTGTTTTTT
clone size: many; D gene: -; V gene: TRBV14; J gene: TRBJ1-2; CDR3 protein: CASSPEEDPYGYTF; CDR3 DNA: TGTGCCAGCAGCCCGGAAGAGGATCCTTATGGCTACACCTTC
clone size: -; D gene: -; V gene: TRBV5-1; J gene: TRBJ2-2; CDR3 protein: CASTSLTTTPSELFF; CDR3 DNA: TGCGCCAGCACCTCGCTTACGACTACACCGTCGGAGCTGTTTTTT
clone size: -; D gene: -; V gene: TRBV5-1; J gene: TRBJ2-3; CDR3 protein: CASSLASTDTQYF; CDR3 DNA: TGCGCCAGCAGCTTGGCGAGCACAGATACGCAGTATTTT
clone size: few; D gene: -; V gene: TRBV27; J gene: TRBJ1-2; CDR3 protein: CASSDQGLGYTF; CDR3 DNA: TGTGCCAGCAGTGACCAGGGACTTGGCTACACCTTC
clone size: -; D gene: TRBD1; V gene: TRBV5-1; J gene: TRBJ2-1; CDR3 protein: CASSLDRGADEQFF; CDR3 DNA: TGCGCCAGCAGCCTAGACAGGGGGGCGGATGAGCAGTTCTTC
clone size: few; D gene: TRBD2; V gene: TRBV9; J gene: TRBJ2-4; CDR3 protein: CASSVEIAGGGDIQYF; CDR3 DNA: TGTGCCAGCAGCGTAGAAATAGCGGGGGGCGGGGACATTCAGTACTTC
clone size: few; D gene: TRBD2; V gene: TRBV4-1; J gene: TRBJ2-3; CDR3 protein: CASSQDSQRGSTDTQYF; CDR3 DNA: TGCGCCAGCAGCCAAGATAGCCAGCGGGGGAGCACAGATACGCAGTATTTT
clone size: few; D gene: TRBD1; V gene: TRBV27; J gene: TRBJ2-3; CDR3 protein: CASTQGQYGTDTQYF; CDR3 DNA: TGTGCCAGCACCCAGGGACAGTACGGCACAGATACGCAGTATTTT
clone size: few; D gene: TRBD2; V gene: TRBV14; J gene: TRBJ2-3; CDR3 protein: CASSQRGGVLRTDTQYF; CDR3 DNA: TGTGCCAGCAGCCAACGCGGGGGGGTACTACGCACAGATACGCAGTATTTT
clone size: many; D gene: TRBD1; V gene: TRBV29-1; J gene: TRBJ2-3; CDR3 protein: CSAKTGLEDTQYF; CDR3 DNA: TGCAGCGCGAAGACAGGGTTGGAAGATACGCAGTATTTT
clone size: few; D gene: TRBD2; V gene: TRBV5-4; J gene: TRBJ2-6; CDR3 protein: CASSPQRGGFSGANVLTF; CDR3 DNA: TGTGCCAGCAGCCCCCAGCGGGGGGGCTTCTCTGGGGCCAACGTCCTGACTTTC
clone size: -; D gene: -; V gene: TRBV7-2; J gene: TRBJ2-7; CDR3 protein: CASSLTQGRYEQYF; CDR3 DNA: TGTGCCAGCAGCTTGACCCAGGGAAGGTACGAGCAGTACTTC